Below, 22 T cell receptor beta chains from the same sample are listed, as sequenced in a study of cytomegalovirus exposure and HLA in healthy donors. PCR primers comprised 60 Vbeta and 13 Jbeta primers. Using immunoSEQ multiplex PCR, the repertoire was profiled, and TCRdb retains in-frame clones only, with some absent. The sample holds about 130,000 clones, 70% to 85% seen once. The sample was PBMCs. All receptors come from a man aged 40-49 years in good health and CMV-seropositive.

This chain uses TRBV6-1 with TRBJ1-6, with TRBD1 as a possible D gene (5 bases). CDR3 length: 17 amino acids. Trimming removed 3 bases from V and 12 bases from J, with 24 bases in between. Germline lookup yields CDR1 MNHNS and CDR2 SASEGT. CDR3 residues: CASSDPPPQLLGEPLHF. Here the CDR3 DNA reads TGTGCCAGCAGTGACCCCCCACCCCAATTGCTAGGGGAACCCCTCCACTTT.

CDR3 region: CASSDQGATEAFF. CDR3 nucleotide sequence: TGCGCCAGCAGCGATCAGGGGGCCACTGAAGCTTTCTTT. This sequence joins TRBV5-1 and TRBJ1-1; 8 bases match TRBD1. Germline-derived CDR1 and CDR2 are SGHRS and YFSETQ. The CDR3 totals 13 residues. Unmatched junction bases numbered 3, after V lost 4 bases and J lost 4 bases.

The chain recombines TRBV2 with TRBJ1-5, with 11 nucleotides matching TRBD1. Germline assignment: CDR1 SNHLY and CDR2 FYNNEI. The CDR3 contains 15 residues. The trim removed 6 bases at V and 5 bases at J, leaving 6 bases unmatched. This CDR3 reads CASRRGQGGDQPQHF. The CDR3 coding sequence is TGTGCCAGCAGGCGGGGACAGGGGGGGGATCAGCCCCAGCATTTT.

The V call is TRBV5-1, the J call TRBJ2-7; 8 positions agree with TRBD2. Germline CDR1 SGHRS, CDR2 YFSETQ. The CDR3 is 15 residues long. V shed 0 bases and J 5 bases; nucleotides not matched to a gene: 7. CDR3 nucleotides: TGCGCCAGCAGCTTGGGCGGGGGGCTCCGGGACGAGCAGTACTTC. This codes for CASSLGGGLRDEQYF. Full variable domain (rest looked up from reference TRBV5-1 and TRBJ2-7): KAGVTQTPRYLIKTRGQQVTLSCSPISGHRSVSWYQQTPGQGLQFLFEYFSETQRNKGNFPGRFSGRQFSNSRSEMNVSTLELGDSALYLCASSLGGGLRDEQYFGPGTRLTVT.

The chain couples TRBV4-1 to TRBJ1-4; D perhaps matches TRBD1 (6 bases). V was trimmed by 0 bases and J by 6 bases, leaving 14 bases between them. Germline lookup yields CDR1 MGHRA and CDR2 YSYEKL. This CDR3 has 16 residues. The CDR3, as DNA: TGCGCCAGCAGCCAAGAAATGGGGGAGGGGGATGAAAAACTGTTTTTT. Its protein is CASSQEMGEGDEKLFF.

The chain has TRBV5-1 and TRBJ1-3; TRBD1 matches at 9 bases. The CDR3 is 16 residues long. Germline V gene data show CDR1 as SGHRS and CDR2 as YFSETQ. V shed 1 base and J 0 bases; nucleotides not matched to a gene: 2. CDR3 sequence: CASSLTGGTSGNTIYF. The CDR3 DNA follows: TGCGCCAGCAGCTTGACAGGGGGCACCTCTGGAAACACCATATATTTT.

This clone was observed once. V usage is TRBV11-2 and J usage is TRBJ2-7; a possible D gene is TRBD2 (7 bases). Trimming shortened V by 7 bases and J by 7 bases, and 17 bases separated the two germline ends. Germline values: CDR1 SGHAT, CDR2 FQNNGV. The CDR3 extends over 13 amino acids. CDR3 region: CASTWAGAWEQYF. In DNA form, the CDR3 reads TGTGCCAGCACCTGGGCGGGGGCGTGGGAGCAGTACTTC.

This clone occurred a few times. CDR3: CASSELGTGEETQYF. Here the CDR3 DNA reads TGTGCCAGCAGTGAATTGGGGACAGGAGAAGAGACCCAGTACTTC. J is TRBJ2-5 and V is TRBV25-1, with TRBD1 matching 8 bases. Per the germline V gene, CDR1 is MGHDK and CDR2 is SYGVNS. The V gene end was trimmed by 1 base and the J gene end by 3 bases; junction bases not matched to a gene: 4. The CDR3 extends over 15 amino acids.

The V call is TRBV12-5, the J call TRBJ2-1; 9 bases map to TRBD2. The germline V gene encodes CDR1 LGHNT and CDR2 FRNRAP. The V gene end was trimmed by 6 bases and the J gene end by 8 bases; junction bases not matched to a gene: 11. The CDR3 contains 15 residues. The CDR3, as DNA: TGTGCTAGTGGACTAGGGTTTACTAGCGGGTATGAGCAGTTCTTC. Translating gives CASGLGFTSGYEQFF.

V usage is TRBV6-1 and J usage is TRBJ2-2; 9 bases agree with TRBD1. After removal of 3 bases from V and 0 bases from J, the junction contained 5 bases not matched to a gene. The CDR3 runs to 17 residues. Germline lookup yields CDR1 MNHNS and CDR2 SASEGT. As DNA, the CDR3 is TGTGCCAGCAGTGATTACAGGGGGCCGGCGAACACCGGGGAGCTGTTTTTT. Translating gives CASSDYRGPANTGELFF.

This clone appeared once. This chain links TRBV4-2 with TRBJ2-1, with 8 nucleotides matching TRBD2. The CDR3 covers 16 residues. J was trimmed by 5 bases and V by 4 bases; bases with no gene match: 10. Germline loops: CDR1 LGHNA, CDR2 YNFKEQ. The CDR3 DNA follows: TGTGCCAGCAGCCCCCACGCGGGGGGCCGCAACAATGAGCAGTTCTTC. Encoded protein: CASSPHAGGRNNEQFF.

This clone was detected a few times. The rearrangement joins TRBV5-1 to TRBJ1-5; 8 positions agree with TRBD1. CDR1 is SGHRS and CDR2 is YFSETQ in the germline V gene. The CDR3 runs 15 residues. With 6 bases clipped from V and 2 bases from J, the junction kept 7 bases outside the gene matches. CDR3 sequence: CASKPDRGGNQPQHF. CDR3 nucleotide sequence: TGCGCCAGCAAACCAGACAGGGGCGGCAATCAGCCCCAGCATTTT. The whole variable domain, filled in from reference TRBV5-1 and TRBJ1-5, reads KAGVTQTPRYLIKTRGQQVTLSCSPISGHRSVSWYQQTPGQGLQFLFEYFSETQRNKGNFPGRFSGRQFSNSRSEMNVSTLELGDSALYLCASKPDRGGNQPQHFGDGTRLSIL.

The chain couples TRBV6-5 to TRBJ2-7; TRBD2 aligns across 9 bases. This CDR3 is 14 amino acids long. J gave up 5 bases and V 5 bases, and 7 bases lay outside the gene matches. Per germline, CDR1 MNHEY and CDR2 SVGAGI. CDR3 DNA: TGTGCCAGCAGTCCGATAGCGGGAGAGGACGAGCAGTACTTC. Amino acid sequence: CASSPIAGEDEQYF.

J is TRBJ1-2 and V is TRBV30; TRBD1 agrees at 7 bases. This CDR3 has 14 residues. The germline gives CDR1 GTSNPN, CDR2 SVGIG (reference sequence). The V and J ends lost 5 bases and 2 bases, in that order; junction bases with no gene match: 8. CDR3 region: CAWSRQGDNYGYTF. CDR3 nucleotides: TGTGCCTGGTCTCGACAGGGCGACAACTATGGCTACACCTTC.

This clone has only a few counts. The CDR3 loop reads CSVGPPTSTNEKLFF. The CDR3 DNA reads as TGCAGCGTTGGACCCCCGACATCAACTAATGAAAAACTGTTTTTT. The chain links TRBV29-1 to TRBJ1-4; D gene ambiguous. The V end was cut by 4 bases, the J end by 0 bases, with 12 bases between. Germline V gives CDR1 SQVTM, CDR2 ANQGSEA. This CDR3 region has 15 residues.

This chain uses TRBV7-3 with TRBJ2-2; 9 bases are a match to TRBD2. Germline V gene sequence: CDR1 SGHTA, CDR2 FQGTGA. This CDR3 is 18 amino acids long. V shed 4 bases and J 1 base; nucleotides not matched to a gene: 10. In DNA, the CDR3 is TGTGCCAGCAGCTCCACGTGGCTAGCGGGGATGAACACCGGGGAGCTGTTTTTT. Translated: CASSSTWLAGMNTGELFF.

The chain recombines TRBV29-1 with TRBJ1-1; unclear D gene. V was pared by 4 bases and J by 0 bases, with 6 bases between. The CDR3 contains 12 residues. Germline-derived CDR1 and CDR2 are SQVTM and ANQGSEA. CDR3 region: CSVAGVNTEAFF. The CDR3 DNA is TGCAGCGTTGCCGGGGTGAACACTGAAGCTTTCTTT. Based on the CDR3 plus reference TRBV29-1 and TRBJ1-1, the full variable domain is SAVISQKPSRDICQRGTSLTIQCQVDSQVTMMFWYRQQPGQSLTLIATANQGSEATYESGFVIDKFPISRPNLTFSTLTVSNMSPEDSSIYLCSVAGVNTEAFFGQGTRLTVV.

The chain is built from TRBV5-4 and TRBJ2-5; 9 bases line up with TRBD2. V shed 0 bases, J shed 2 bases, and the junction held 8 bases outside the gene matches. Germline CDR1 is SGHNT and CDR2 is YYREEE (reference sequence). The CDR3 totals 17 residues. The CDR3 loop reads CASSLARLAGVQETQYF. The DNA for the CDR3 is TGTGCCAGCAGCTTGGCTCGATTAGCGGGAGTTCAAGAGACCCAGTACTTC.

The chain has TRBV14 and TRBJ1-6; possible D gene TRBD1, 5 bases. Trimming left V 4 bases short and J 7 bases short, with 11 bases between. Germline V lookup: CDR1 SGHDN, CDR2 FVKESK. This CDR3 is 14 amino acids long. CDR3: CASSPVGGNSPLHF. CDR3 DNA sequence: TGTGCCAGCAGCCCGGTGGGGGGGAATTCACCCCTCCACTTT.

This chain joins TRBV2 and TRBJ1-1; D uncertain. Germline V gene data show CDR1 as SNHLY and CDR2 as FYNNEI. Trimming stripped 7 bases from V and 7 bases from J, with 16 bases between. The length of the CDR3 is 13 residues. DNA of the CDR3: TGTGCCAGCAATAGGCAGAGGGTGAGTGAAGCTTTCTTT. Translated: CASNRQRVSEAFF.

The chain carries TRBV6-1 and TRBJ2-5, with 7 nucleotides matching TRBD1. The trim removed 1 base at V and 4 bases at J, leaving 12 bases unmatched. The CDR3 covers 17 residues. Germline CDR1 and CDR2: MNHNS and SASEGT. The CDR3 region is CASSEEGWNRGRETQYF. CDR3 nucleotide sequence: TGTGCCAGCAGTGAAGAGGGGTGGAACAGGGGAAGAGAGACCCAGTACTTC.

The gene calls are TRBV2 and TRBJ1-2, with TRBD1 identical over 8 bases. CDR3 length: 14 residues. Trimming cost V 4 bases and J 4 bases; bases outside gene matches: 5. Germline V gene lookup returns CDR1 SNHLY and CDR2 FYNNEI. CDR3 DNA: TGTGCCAGCAGTGCGCCTACAGGGGGCTATGGCTACACCTTC. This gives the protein CASSAPTGGYGYTF.